Below, 5 T cell receptor beta chains from the same sample are listed, as sequenced in a study of identical twins. TCRdb itself ran the 5' RACE reads through MiXCR, one entry per CDR3 protein. The table lists 1.5 million or so distinct CDR3 sequences, under 35% of them singletons, with about 0.25% in the top ten. The sequenced sample consisted of cord blood. The origin of the receptors is a newborn girl in good health.

The chain joins TRBV20-1 to TRBJ2-1; D assignment may be TRBD1 or TRBD2 (5 bases each). V lost 5 bases and J 10 bases, leaving 21 bases between the germline ends. This CDR3 spans 14 amino acids. CDR1 DFQATT and CDR2 SNEGSKA come from the germline V gene (reference sequence). DNA of the CDR3: TGCAGTGCTGGGGTCGGGACCCGACCCTACGAGCAGTTCTTC. This codes for CSAGVGTRPYEQFF.

This clonotype was observed a few times. The J gene is TRBJ1-4, the V gene TRBV12-3 or TRBV12-4; 7 bases are a match to TRBD1. V lost 6 bases and J lost 8; bases outside the gene matches: 9. The CDR3 loop spans 14 amino acids. The DNA of the CDR3 is TGTGCCAGCAGCCAGGGGGGATCGGGAGAAAAACTGTTTTTT. Amino acids: CASSQGGSGEKLFF.

The rearrangement uses TRBV28 and TRBJ2-6, with TRBD2 identical over 13 bases. V shed 8 bases, J shed 2 bases, and the junction held 0 bases outside the gene matches. CDR3 length: 15 amino acids. CDR1 is MDHEN, CDR2 SYDVKM, per germline. CDR3: CASGLAGAGANVLTF. The CDR3 coding sequence is TGTGCCAGCGGACTAGCGGGGGCTGGGGCCAACGTCCTGACTTTC.

This sequence joins TRBV7-8 and TRBJ2-1, with D perhaps matching TRBD1 or TRBD2 (5 bases each). V was trimmed by 5 bases and J by 2 bases, leaving 16 bases between them. The CDR3 sequence is 16 residues long. In germline, CDR1 is SGHVS, CDR2 FQNEAQ. The CDR3 reads CASSPAFGGAYNEQFF. CDR3 nucleotides: TGTGCCAGCAGCCCCGCGTTTGGGGGAGCCTACAATGAGCAGTTCTTC.

This clonotype was detected a few times. The CDR3 DNA follows: TGCAGCAGCAGAGAGGGGTCAGTTTACAATGAGCAGTTCTTC. Encoded protein: CSSREGSVYNEQFF. V and J are TRBV20-1 and TRBJ2-1, with D perhaps being TRBD1 or TRBD2 (5 bases each). This CDR3 comprises 14 residues. Per the germline V gene, CDR1 is DFQATT and CDR2 is SNEGSKA (reference sequence).